Below, 3 T cell receptor beta chains from the same sample are listed, as sequenced in a study of CD8 T cells in Susac syndrome. Random-hexamer reverse transcription was applied to 0.5 to 1 ug RNA. From the immunoSEQ multiplex PCR reads, TCRdb called clonotypes with MiXCR, one entry per CDR3 protein. The sample has some 150,000 distinct CDR3 sequences, roughly 94% seen once. The sample comprised CD8+ T cells from PBMCs. All receptors derive from a human donor with multiple sclerosis.

J is TRBJ1-5 and V is TRBV27; D not certain. The CDR3 is 15 amino acids. The V gene's germline CDR1 is MNHEY and CDR2 SMNVEV (reference sequence). Between the trimmed V and J ends, which lost 3 bases and 4 bases, there was a span of 13 bases. The CDR3 bases are TGTGCCAGCAGTTTCTCTCCCCAAGGGAATCAGCCCCAGCATTTT. Its translation: CASSFSPQGNQPQHF.

The rearrangement joins TRBV29-1 to TRBJ2-3; 9 positions match TRBD1. This CDR3 spans 15 amino acids. V gave up 1 base and J gave up 3 bases; unmatched junction bases: 5. CDR1 and CDR2 from the germline V gene are SQVTM and ANQGSEA. CDR3 bases: TGCAGCGTTGAAGGGACAGGGGTGCCGACAGATACGCAGTATTTT. It is translated as CSVEGTGVPTDTQYF.

The V call is TRBV20-1, the J call TRBJ1-2; TRBD1 aligns across 8 bases. Germline V gene sequence: CDR1 DFQATT, CDR2 SNEGSKA (reference sequence). The CDR3 totals 14 residues. The V and J ends lost 0 bases and 7 bases, in that order; junction bases with no gene match: 7. CDR3 region: CSAREGTGTRGYTF. The CDR3 DNA reads as TGCAGTGCTAGAGAGGGGACAGGCACGCGTGGCTACACCTTC.